This T cell receptor (beta chain) was documented in a study of CD8+ T cells in alopecia areata. Turning to the study itself: Patients in the treated group were given tofacitinib by mouth, 5 to 10 mg twice a day. Tofacitinib therapy lasting 6 to 18 months was followed by 6 months off drug. Study-wide points: Elevated clonality characterized lesional scalp relative to normal scalp, particularly in alopecia totalis/universalis.

Extracted from the samples, RNA was reverse transcribed into cDNA to serve as the sequencing template. This table comes from immunoSEQ multiplex PCR, and its TCRdb copy is limited to in-frame clones, with some not included. This table has 150,000 to 200,000 clones, 50% to 60% appearing once. Concerning this clone: Its specificity is unknown.

Isolation of CD4+ and CD8+ T cells from PBMCs was achieved by sorting. Germline CDR1 reads MGHRA; CDR2 reads YSYEKL. Trimming removed 0 bases at V and 8 bases at J, with 11 bases between. The CDR3 consists of 14 residues. The chain carries TRBV4-1 and TRBJ2-1; D is possibly TRBD1 (6 bases). The TCR sequence derives from a human donor with alopecia areata. The specimen comprised CD4+ T cells sorted from blood, sampled at week 0. The CDR3 here is CASSQEWGRDEQFF. DNA for the CDR3: TGCGCCAGCAGCCAAGAGTGGGGGCGCGATGAGCAGTTCTTC.